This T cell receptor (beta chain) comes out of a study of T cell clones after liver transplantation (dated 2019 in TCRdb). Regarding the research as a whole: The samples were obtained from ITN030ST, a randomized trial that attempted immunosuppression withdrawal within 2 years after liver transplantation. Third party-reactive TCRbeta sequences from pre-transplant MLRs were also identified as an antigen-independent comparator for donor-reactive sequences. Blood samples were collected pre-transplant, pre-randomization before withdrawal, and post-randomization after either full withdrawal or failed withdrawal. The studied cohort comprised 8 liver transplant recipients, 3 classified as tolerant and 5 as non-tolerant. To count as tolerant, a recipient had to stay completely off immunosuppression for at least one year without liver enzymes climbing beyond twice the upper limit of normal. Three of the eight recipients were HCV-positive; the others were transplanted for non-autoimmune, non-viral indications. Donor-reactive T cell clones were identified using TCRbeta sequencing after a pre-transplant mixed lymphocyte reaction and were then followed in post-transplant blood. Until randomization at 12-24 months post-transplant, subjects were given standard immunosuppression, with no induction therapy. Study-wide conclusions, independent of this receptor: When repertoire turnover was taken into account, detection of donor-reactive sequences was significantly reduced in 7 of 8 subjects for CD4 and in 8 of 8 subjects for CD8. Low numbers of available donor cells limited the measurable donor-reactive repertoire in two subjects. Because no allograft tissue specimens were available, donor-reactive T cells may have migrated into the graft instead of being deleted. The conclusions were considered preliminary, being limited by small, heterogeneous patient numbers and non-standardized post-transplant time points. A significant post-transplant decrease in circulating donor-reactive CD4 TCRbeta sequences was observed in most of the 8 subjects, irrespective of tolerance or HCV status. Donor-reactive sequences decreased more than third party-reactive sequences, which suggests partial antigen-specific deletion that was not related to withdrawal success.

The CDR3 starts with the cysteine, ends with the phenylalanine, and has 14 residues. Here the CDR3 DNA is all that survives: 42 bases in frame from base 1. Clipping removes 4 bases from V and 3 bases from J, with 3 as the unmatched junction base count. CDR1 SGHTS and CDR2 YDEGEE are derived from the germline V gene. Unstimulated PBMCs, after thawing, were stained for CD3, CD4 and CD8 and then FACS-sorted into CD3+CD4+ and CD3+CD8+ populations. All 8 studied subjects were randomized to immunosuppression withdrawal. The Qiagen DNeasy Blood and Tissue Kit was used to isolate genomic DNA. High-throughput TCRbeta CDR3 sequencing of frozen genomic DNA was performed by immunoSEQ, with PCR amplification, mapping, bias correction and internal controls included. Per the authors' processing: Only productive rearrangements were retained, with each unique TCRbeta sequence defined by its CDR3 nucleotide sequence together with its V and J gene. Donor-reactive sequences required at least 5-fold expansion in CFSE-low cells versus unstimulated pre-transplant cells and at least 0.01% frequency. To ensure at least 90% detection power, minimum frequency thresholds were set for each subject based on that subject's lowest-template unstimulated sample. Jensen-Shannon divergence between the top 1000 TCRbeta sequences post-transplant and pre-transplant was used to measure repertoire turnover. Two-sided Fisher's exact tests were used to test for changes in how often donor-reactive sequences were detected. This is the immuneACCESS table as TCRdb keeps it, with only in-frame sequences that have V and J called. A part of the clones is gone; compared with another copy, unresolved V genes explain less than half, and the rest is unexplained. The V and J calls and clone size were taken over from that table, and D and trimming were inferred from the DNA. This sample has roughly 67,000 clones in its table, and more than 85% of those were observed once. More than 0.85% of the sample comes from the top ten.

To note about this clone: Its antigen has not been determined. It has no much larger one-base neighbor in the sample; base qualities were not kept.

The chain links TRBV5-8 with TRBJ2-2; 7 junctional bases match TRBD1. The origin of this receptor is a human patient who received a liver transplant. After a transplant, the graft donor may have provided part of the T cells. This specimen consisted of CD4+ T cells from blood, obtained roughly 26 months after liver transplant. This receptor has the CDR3 CASSRGQHTGELFF. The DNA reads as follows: TGTGCCAGCAGCCGGGGACAGCACACCGGGGAGCTGTTTTTT.